What follows are 5 T cell receptor beta chains derived from one specimen sequenced in a study of response to subunit inactivated influenza vaccine. TCRdb reprocessed the RT-PCR reads with MiXCR, giving one entry per CDR3 protein. The profile shows 300,000 to 350,000 distinct CDR3 sequences, just over 20% of them singletons. The starting material was PBMCs from blood, obtained 21 months after vaccination. The receptors derive from a man aged 45 to 75 who received an inactivated influenza vaccine.

This clonotype was seen more than once but under ten times. CDR3 sequence reads: CASRPGQVGTGELFF. In DNA, the CDR3 is TGCGCCAGCAGACCGGGACAGGTGGGCACCGGGGAGCTGTTTTTT. This chain links TRBV4-1 with TRBJ2-2; TRBD1 agrees at 8 bases. With 6 bases clipped from V and 4 bases from J, the junction kept 7 bases outside the gene matches. The V gene's germline CDR1 is MGHRA and CDR2 YSYEKL. The CDR3 consists of 15 residues.

This clonotype was counted only a few times. This chain connects TRBV4-1 to TRBJ1-2; possible D gene TRBD1, 5 bases. CDR3 length: 16 residues. V lost 2 bases and J lost 7, with 20 bases in between. Germline V gene data show CDR1 as MGHRA and CDR2 as YSYEKL. The CDR3 region has the DNA TGCGCCAGCAGCCAATCCCTTCGGGGGTCCCGCCCTGGCTACACCTTC. It translates to CASSQSLRGSRPGYTF.

The CDR3 sequence is CASSGCRAIDQPQHF. CDR3 nucleotide sequence: TGTGCCAGTAGTGGGTGTAGGGCGATCGATCAGCCCCAGCATTTT. The chain joins TRBV19 to TRBJ1-5; no clear D. Looked up from germline, CDR1 is LNHDA and CDR2 is SQIVND (reference sequence). This CDR3 has 15 amino acids. V was shortened by 5 bases and J by 5 bases, with 16 bases between the two germline ends.

This clonotype was observed a few times. J is TRBJ2-1 and V is TRBV6-1; D is unclear. The CDR3 sequence is 15 residues long. The ends were cut back, 10 bases at V and 0 bases at J, with 16 bases in the middle. CDR1 and CDR2 from the germline V gene are MNHNS and SASEGT. The CDR3 bases are TGTGCCACTCAACAGACCCTCAGCTCCTACAATGAGCAGTTCTTC. It translates to CATQQTLSSYNEQFF.

V is TRBV20-1 and J is TRBJ2-2; possible D gene TRBD2, 5 bases. Germline loops: CDR1 DFQATT, CDR2 SNEGSKA (reference sequence). The V gene lost 1 base and the J gene lost 5 bases, with 14 bases spanning the gap. The CDR3 extends over 15 amino acids. The CDR3 DNA reads as TGCAGTGCTAGAGTTCCGGGGTCAACGACCGGGGAGCTGTTTTTT. This gives the protein CSARVPGSTTGELFF.